The rows below give T cell receptor beta chains drawn from one sample of a study of blood T cell repertoires in COVID-19. Assay: immunoSEQ multiplex PCR; the TCRdb copy retains only in-frame clones and omits some. The sample holds approximately 79,000 clones; roughly 91% are singletons and the top ten take about 0.6%. Sequenced sample: peripheral blood. These receptors were collected from a man aged 55 to 70 with acute or convalescent COVID-19. Both conserved end residues are part of each CDR3. Each record gives: J gene, CDR3 length, clone size, D gene, V gene, CDR3 protein, CDR3 DNA. The D gene is left open where the match is weak. Clone size, where shown, is once, few, many, or a class for clones that have expanded.

>TRBJ2-7|13|.|.|TRBV24-1
CATSEGHYYEQYF
TGTGCCACCAGTGAGGGACACTACTACGAGCAGTACTTC
>TRBJ1-3|15|.|.|TRBV7-2
CASSSTPASGNTIYF
TGTGCCAGCAGCTCGACTCCAGCCTCTGGAAACACCATATATTTT
>TRBJ2-7|13|.|.|TRBV5-1
CASSLRPQEEQYF
TGCGCCAGCAGCTTGAGGCCTCAGGAAGAGCAGTACTTC
>TRBJ2-7|16|few|.|TRBV3-1/TRBV3-2
CASSQEQGSRYYEQYF
TGTGCCAGCAGCCAAGAACAGGGAAGCAGATACTACGAGCAGTACTTC
>TRBJ1-5|14|few|TRBD1|TRBV19
CASSTPGGNQPQHF
TGTGCCAGTAGTACGCCAGGGGGGAATCAGCCCCAGCATTTT
>TRBJ2-5|15|.|.|TRBV6-5
CASSSGKTSWETQYF
TGTGCCAGCAGTTCGGGAAAGACAAGCTGGGAGACCCAGTACTTC
>TRBJ1-1|14|.|.|TRBV6-5
CASSTRGGNTEAFF
TGTGCCAGCAGTACCCGTGGAGGGAACACTGAAGCTTTCTTT
>TRBJ1-3|13|.|.|TRBV19
CASSIRSGNTIYF
TGTGCCAGTAGTATCCGGTCCGGAAACACCATATATTTT
>TRBJ2-2|15|.|TRBD1|TRBV5-1
CASARDRGGSGELFF
TGCGCCAGCGCCCGGGACAGGGGAGGTTCCGGGGAGCTGTTTTTT
>TRBJ2-6|15|.|.|TRBV5-1
CASSLDGTGANVLTF
TGCGCCAGCAGCTTGGACGGGACAGGGGCCAACGTCCTGACTTTC
>TRBJ1-5|12|.|TRBD1|TRBV29-1
CSVGDRDQPQHF
TGCAGCGTTGGAGACAGGGATCAGCCCCAGCATTTT
>TRBJ2-5|18|.|TRBD2|TRBV29-1
CSVHPGGRTSGIQETQYF
TGCAGCGTTCACCCTGGGGGTAGGACTAGCGGGATACAAGAGACCCAGTACTTC
>TRBJ1-2|15|.|.|TRBV14
CASSQDQGKGRGYTF
TGTGCCAGCAGCCAAGACCAGGGGAAAGGACGAGGCTACACCTTC
>TRBJ2-6|20|.|TRBD1|TRBV9
CASSVAGTGGTRSGANVLTF
TGTGCCAGCAGCGTAGCCGGGACAGGGGGAACAAGATCTGGGGCCAACGTCCTGACTTTC
>TRBJ2-2|14|.|TRBD1|TRBV11-3
CASSLDRVTGELFF
TGTGCCAGCAGCTTGGACAGGGTAACCGGGGAGCTGTTTTTT
>TRBJ1-3|15|few|.|TRBV5-1
CASSLQGGYRNTIYF
TGCGCCAGCAGCTTACAGGGCGGTTACCGAAACACCATATATTTT
>TRBJ1-5|14|.|.|TRBV30
CAWTTFDSNQPQHF
TGTGCCTGGACAACATTCGATAGCAATCAGCCCCAGCATTTT
>TRBJ2-1|13|.|.|TRBV12-3/TRBV12-4
CASSTSSYNEQFF
TGTGCCAGCAGCACATCCTCCTACAATGAGCAGTTCTTC
>TRBJ1-1|14|.|TRBD1|TRBV5-4
CASSSGQGETEAFF
TGTGCCAGCAGCTCCGGACAGGGAGAAACTGAAGCTTTCTTT
>TRBJ2-2|14|.|.|TRBV5-1
CASSGGMNTGELFF
TGCGCCAGCAGCGGGGGGATGAACACCGGGGAGCTGTTTTTT
>TRBJ2-4|19|once|TRBD2|TRBV3-1/TRBV3-2
CASSQLFGGGATAKNIQYF
TGTGCCAGCAGCCAATTATTTGGCGGGGGGGCTACGGCCAAAAACATTCAGTACTTC
>TRBJ1-3|16|.|.|TRBV9
CASSVEGGPGRNTIYF
TGTGCCAGCAGCGTAGAAGGGGGTCCGGGGAGAAACACCATATATTTT
>TRBJ2-1|16|.|.|TRBV2
CASSEDSAPLINEQFF
TGTGCCAGCAGTGAGGACTCAGCGCCCCTGATAAATGAGCAGTTCTTC
>TRBJ2-7|13|.|.|TRBV7-2
CASSLWGVYEQYF
TGTGCCAGCAGCTTATGGGGAGTTTACGAGCAGTACTTC
>TRBJ1-5|12|once|TRBD1|TRBV29-1
CSVAIQGQPQHF
TGCAGCGTTGCCATACAGGGGCAGCCCCAGCATTTT
>TRBJ2-6|18|.|TRBD1|TRBV4-2
CASSPSGTGGIGANVLTF
TGTGCCAGCAGCCCATCCGGGACAGGGGGGATTGGGGCCAACGTCCTGACTTTC
>TRBJ1-1|16|.|TRBD1|TRBV27
CASSRRTGGSNTEAFF
TGTGCCAGCAGTCGCAGGACAGGGGGCTCGAACACTGAAGCTTTCTTT
>TRBJ1-5|13|.|.|TRBV19
CASNHRVGQPQHF
TGTGCCAGTAACCACAGGGTCGGACAGCCCCAGCATTTT
>TRBJ1-1|14|.|TRBD1|TRBV7-3
CASSPGTDNTEAFF
TGTGCCAGCAGCCCCGGGACAGACAACACTGAAGCTTTCTTT
>TRBJ2-1|15|.|.|TRBV5-5
CASSLEGSPYNEQFF
TGTGCCAGCAGCTTGGAAGGGAGCCCCTACAATGAGCAGTTCTTC
>TRBJ1-5|13|.|TRBD1|TRBV27
CASSWDRGQPQHF
TGTGCCAGCAGTTGGGACAGGGGACAGCCCCAGCATTTT
>TRBJ2-3|19|.|TRBD2|TRBV4-2
CAGHPPPLALAGEGNTQYF
TGTGCCGGCCATCCTCCCCCCCTCGCACTAGCGGGAGAGGGAAATACGCAGTATTTT
>TRBJ1-4|15|.|TRBD1|TRBV10-3
CAISESGDRGEKLFF
TGTGCCATCAGTGAGTCGGGTGACAGGGGTGAAAAACTGTTTTTT
>TRBJ2-7|13|.|.|TRBV5-4
CASSLAQAYEQYF
TGTGCCAGCAGCTTGGCCCAGGCCTACGAGCAGTACTTC
>TRBJ1-6|15|few|.|TRBV7-8
CASSFGPDDNSPLHF
TGTGCCAGCAGCTTTGGGCCAGATGATAATTCACCCCTCCACTTT
>TRBJ1-1|13|.|.|TRBV11-1
CASSLASGYQAFF
TGTGCCAGCAGCTTAGCGAGCGGGTATCAAGCTTTCTTT
>TRBJ2-7|14|.|.|TRBV14
CASSPPGRAYEQYF
TGTGCCAGCAGCCCCCCGGGCAGGGCCTACGAGCAGTACTTC
>TRBJ1-1|16|.|TRBD1|TRBV19
CASSPGTGTLSSEAFF
TGTGCCAGTAGTCCGGGGACAGGGACCCTATCATCTGAAGCTTTCTTT
>TRBJ2-5|15|.|TRBD2|TRBV7-6
CASGTGGLAGETQYF
TGTGCCAGCGGCACCGGGGGACTAGCGGGAGAGACCCAGTACTTC
>TRBJ1-1|14|.|.|TRBV27
CASSLAGMNTEAFF
TGTGCCAGCAGTTTGGCAGGGATGAACACTGAAGCTTTCTTT
>TRBJ1-4|14|.|.|TRBV25-1
CASSDPSNNEKLFF
TGTGCCAGCAGTGATCCTTCTAATAATGAAAAACTGTTTTTT
>TRBJ2-5|18|.|TRBD2|TRBV5-1
CASSFRRTSGISGETQYF
TGCGCCAGCAGCTTTCGTCGAACTAGCGGCATTTCGGGGGAGACCCAGTACTTC
>TRBJ2-3|13|.|.|TRBV5-1
CASQGSGADTQYF
TGCGCCAGCCAAGGGTCCGGGGCAGATACGCAGTATTTT
>TRBJ2-1|15|.|TRBD2|TRBV5-1
CASSPGLAGTDEQFF
TGCGCCAGCAGCCCTGGGCTAGCGGGAACCGATGAGCAGTTCTTC
>TRBJ2-3|16|.|TRBD2|TRBV4-2
CASSQELAGGTDTQYF
TGTGCCAGCAGCCAAGAACTAGCGGGAGGCACAGATACGCAGTATTTT
>TRBJ2-1|16|.|TRBD2|TRBV5-1
CASSRIAGPPGNEQFF
TGCGCCAGCAGCCGAATAGCGGGCCCACCGGGCAATGAGCAGTTCTTC
>TRBJ1-2|13|.|.|TRBV5-4
CASSPQGAYGYTF
TGTGCCAGCAGCCCACAGGGCGCCTATGGCTACACCTTC
>TRBJ2-4|16|.|TRBD2|TRBV30
CAWSETGLLAKNIQYF
TGTGCCTGGAGTGAAACGGGACTATTAGCCAAAAACATTCAGTACTTC
>TRBJ1-6|15|.|.|TRBV5-1
CASSLEGGGISPLHF
TGCGCCAGCAGCTTGGAGGGGGGAGGGATTTCACCCCTCCACTTT
>TRBJ2-5|13|.|.|TRBV19
CASSRDKQETQYF
TGTGCCAGTAGTCGGGACAAACAAGAGACCCAGTACTTC
>TRBJ2-3|12|.|.|TRBV5-6
CASRSGGNTQYF
TGTGCCAGCAGAAGTGGGGGCAATACGCAGTATTTT
>TRBJ2-7|15|.|.|TRBV27
CASRETDGEKDEQYF
TGTGCCAGCAGAGAAACGGACGGGGAGAAGGACGAGCAGTACTTC